What follows are 15 T cell receptor beta chains derived from one specimen sequenced in a study of T cell responses to AZD1222 COVID-19 vaccine (dated by TCRdb to 2020 to 2023). This specimen's time point label, interpreted: baseline before first vaccination. Library generation was performed with the immunoSEQ multiplex PCR assay. Here the immuneACCESS table is served through TCRdb, limited to in-frame sequences with V and J called. Missing clones are a known gap in these copies; in checked studies unresolved V genes cover under half, and the rest lacks a known reason. A total of about 120,000 clones appear in this sample, about nine tenths of them only once. Clones ranked in the top ten supply roughly 6% of the sample. The sample was peripheral blood, taken on day 0 of AZD1222 vaccination. These TCRs come from an adult in good health.

The chain couples TRBV7-2 to TRBJ1-5, with 11 bases that match TRBD1. The V gene's germline CDR1 is SGHTA and CDR2 FQGNSA. After removal of 6 bases from V and 9 bases from J, the junction contained 10 bases not matched to a gene. The CDR3 covers 15 residues. The CDR3 loop reads CASSSTGTGGRPQHF. CDR3 bases: TGTGCCAGCAGTTCCACCGGGACAGGGGGGCGGCCCCAGCATTTT.

The rearrangement uses TRBV3-1 (or the pseudogene TRBV3-2) and TRBJ1-5, with 11 positions matching TRBD1. Losses at the gene ends were 1 base for V and 9 bases for J; bases not matched to a gene: 11. This CDR3 contains 17 residues. Germline loops: CDR1 LGHDT, CDR2 YNNKEL (reference sequence). The CDR3 here is CASSQGGEDRGRLPQHF. CDR3 in DNA: TGTGCCAGCAGCCAAGGTGGTGAGGACAGGGGGCGACTGCCCCAGCATTTT.

This clone was detected once. The chain links TRBV25-1 to TRBJ2-7; tentative D call: TRBD2 (6 bases). Germline V gene lookup returns CDR1 MGHDK and CDR2 SYGVNS. Trimming stripped 3 bases from V and 9 bases from J, with 15 bases between. CDR3 length: 13 residues. The CDR3 nucleotides are TGTGCCAGCAGTGAGCCGGGGCGAGCGGGGCAGTACTTC. Protein: CASSEPGRAGQYF.

The V call is TRBV4-2, the J call TRBJ2-7; D gene ambiguous. Germline CDR1 and CDR2: LGHNA and YNFKEQ. The CDR3 sequence is 12 residues long. Trimming pared 3 bases from V and 2 bases from J, leaving 5 bases between. CDR3 bases: TGTGCCAGCAGCCAGGGTCCCTACGAGCAGTACTTC. Encoded protein: CASSQGPYEQYF.

The V gene is TRBV5-1, the J gene TRBJ2-2; 7 nucleotides match TRBD1. Unmatched junction bases numbered 6, after V lost 7 bases and J lost 3 bases. The germline V gene has CDR1 SGHRS and CDR2 YFSETQ. The CDR3 has 14 residues. The CDR3 DNA reads TGCGCCAGCGCAACAGGGGCGGACACCGGGGAGCTGTTTTTT. This sequence encodes CASATGADTGELFF.

CDR3 amino acids: CASSFRQGENEKLFF. The CDR3 DNA reads TGTGCCAGCAGCTTTAGACAGGGGGAAAATGAAAAACTGTTTTTT. This chain uses TRBV7-9 with TRBJ1-4; 9 bases match TRBD1. The CDR3 is made up of 15 amino acids. Germline loops: CDR1 SEHNR, CDR2 FQNEAQ (reference sequence). J gave up 5 bases and V 3 bases, and 4 bases lay outside the gene matches.

The chain's CDR3 is CASSVEQGGELFF. In DNA, the CDR3 is TGTGCCAGCAGCGTAGAACAGGGAGGGGAGCTGTTTTTT. The chain links TRBV9 to TRBJ2-2; D may be TRBD1 (6 bases). Trimming pared 0 bases from V and 8 bases from J, leaving 8 bases between. Germline V CDR1 and CDR2: SGDLS, YYNGEE. The CDR3 contains 13 residues.

This chain links TRBV4-3 with TRBJ1-2; 10 positions match TRBD1. Germline CDR1 and CDR2: LGHNA and YSLEER. The CDR3 is 16 residues long. The junction had 7 bases not matched to a gene; V was cut back by 3 bases and J by 3 bases. As DNA, the CDR3 is TGCGCCAGCAGCCAGTCACCCGGGACAGGGGACTATGGCTACACCTTC. It specifies CASSQSPGTGDYGYTF.

V is TRBV12-3 or TRBV12-4 and J is TRBJ1-2; 7 bases agree with TRBD1. The ends lost 3 bases at V and 7 bases at J; junction bases unmatched: 2. The CDR3 has 12 amino acids. In DNA form, the CDR3 reads TGTGCCAGCAGTTTGGCAGGGGGTGGCTACACCTTC. Protein sequence: CASSLAGGGYTF.

The chain couples TRBV30 to TRBJ2-7; no clear D gene. V dropped 0 bases and J dropped 3 bases, with 12 bases sitting between them. CDR1 is GTSNPN, CDR2 SVGIG, per germline (reference sequence). The CDR3 contains 14 residues. CDR3 region: CAWSVPPAYYEQYF. Written as DNA, the CDR3 is TGTGCCTGGAGTGTACCTCCAGCTTACTACGAGCAGTACTTC.

This chain connects TRBV6-1 to TRBJ1-6; no clear D gene. V was clipped by 2 bases and J by 4 bases, with 0 bases between them. Germline lookup yields CDR1 MNHNS and CDR2 SASEGT. The CDR3 extends over 12 amino acids. The CDR3 here is CASSEYNSPLHF. In nucleotides, the CDR3 is TGTGCCAGCAGTGAATATAATTCACCCCTCCACTTT.

The chain employs TRBV6-5 and TRBJ1-1, with D unresolved. The CDR3 covers 14 residues. Trimming took 2 bases from V and 9 from J, leaving 16 bases between them. Germline CDR1 MNHEY, CDR2 SVGAGI. This CDR3 reads CASSYALSSPQAFF. The CDR3, as DNA: TGTGCCAGCAGTTACGCTCTGTCGTCGCCTCAAGCTTTCTTT.

The rearrangement links TRBV30 to TRBJ1-1; possible D gene TRBD1, 5 bases. The ends were cut back, 8 bases at V and 7 bases at J, with 14 bases in the middle. Germline V gives CDR1 GTSNPN, CDR2 SVGIG (reference sequence). CDR3 size: 11 residues. CDR3 nucleotides: TGTGCCCTCTTCGGGGGAGGTGAAGCTTTCTTT. Its translation: CALFGGGEAFF.

This sequence joins TRBV5-1 and TRBJ2-3; 9 nucleotides agree with TRBD2. The V and J ends lost 0 bases and 4 bases, in that order; junction bases with no gene match: 6. Per germline, CDR1 SGHRS and CDR2 YFSETQ. The CDR3 loop spans 16 amino acids. The CDR3 here is CASSLGGGAFPDTQYF. The CDR3 DNA sequence: TGCGCCAGCAGCTTGGGCGGGGGGGCCTTCCCAGATACGCAGTATTTT.

The V and J genes are TRBV13 and TRBJ2-3, with 7 bases fitting TRBD1. This CDR3 is 19 amino acids long. CDR1 PRHDT and CDR2 FYEKMQ come from the germline V gene (reference sequence). V dropped 5 bases and J dropped 0; count of bases not matched to a gene: 17. CDR3 loop: CASSPIPTGARSSTDTQYF. CDR3 coding DNA: TGTGCCAGCAGCCCGATACCAACAGGGGCGAGATCTAGCACAGATACGCAGTATTTT.